Following are 4 T cell receptor beta chains from one sample sequenced in a study of OX40 agonist ivuxolimab in advanced cancers. Only in-frame clones appear in the TCRdb table, and some are missing; sequencing was by immunoSEQ multiplex PCR. The sample comprises tens of thousands of clones, 70% to 90% of which are singletons, and 0.75% to 1% rests with the top ten. Sequencing used CD4+ or CD8+ T cells sorted from blood, obtained in a trial of the OX40 agonist ivuxolimab. Receptor source: an adult with an advanced solid tumor such as melanoma, head and neck, liver or kidney cancer.

This chain joins TRBV5-1 and TRBJ2-1; TRBD2 aligns across 11 bases. V was pared by 0 bases and J by 0 bases, with 5 bases of the junction left unmatched. CDR3 size: 18 residues. Germline V gene lookup returns CDR1 SGHRS and CDR2 YFSETQ. As DNA, the CDR3 is TGCGCCAGCAGCTTGGTTCTAGCGGGGGGAACCTCCTACAATGAGCAGTTCTTC. This codes for CASSLVLAGGTSYNEQFF.

CDR3 in amino acids: CASSMDLRGETQYF. CDR3 in DNA: TGTGCCAGTAGTATGGACCTACGAGGCGAGACCCAGTACTTC. The chain combines TRBV19 with TRBJ2-5; D is ambiguous. CDR1 is LNHDA, CDR2 SQIVND, per germline (reference sequence). The CDR3 loop spans 14 amino acids. Trimming took off 3 bases at V and 5 bases at J, with 13 bases between the two ends.

The rearrangement links TRBV7-9 to TRBJ2-7, with D perhaps matching TRBD2 (5 bases). The CDR3 is 14 residues long. In germline, CDR1 is SEHNR, CDR2 FQNEAQ (reference sequence). V was clipped by 5 bases and J by 2 bases, with 13 bases between them. The CDR3 loop reads CASSPRGSAYEQYF. The DNA for the CDR3 is TGTGCCAGCAGCCCCCGGGGTTCCGCCTACGAGCAGTACTTC.

The rearrangement joins TRBV2 to TRBJ1-4; 8 bases map to TRBD1. The CDR3 runs 19 residues. CDR1 is SNHLY and CDR2 is FYNNEI in the germline V gene. J lost 7 bases, V lost 7 bases, and 23 bases had no gene match. The CDR3 DNA follows: TGTGCCAGCACAATTACCCCCCGGGACAGGCAGGGATTGGGTGAAAAACTGTTTTTT. Its translation: CASTITPRDRQGLGEKLFF.